These T cell receptor beta chains were read from a single sample in a study of cytomegalovirus exposure and HLA in healthy donors. Repertoires were generated with immunoSEQ multiplex PCR, while TCRdb's copy carries only in-frame clones and drops some. The sample holds approximately 140,000 clones; 81% are singletons and the top ten take 0.7%. Material: PBMCs. The receptors originated from a man aged 18 to 29 in good health and CMV-seronegative. CDR3s leave out the opening cysteine and the closing phenylalanine or tryptophan.

j_call v_call cdr3_aa
TRBJ1-5 TRBV6-1 ASSAGMGQPQH
TRBJ2-3 TRBV5-1 ASSLGAGAGGPSTQY
TRBJ2-1 TRBV7-3 ASSPGLASSYNEQF
TRBJ2-3 TRBV2 ASTLDREGGDTQY
TRBJ1-1 TRBV4-3 ASSQAFGTGKTEAF
TRBJ1-1 TRBV7-3 ASSSDRGNTEAF
TRBJ2-7 TRBV6-5 ASSDSTEQY
TRBJ1-6 TRBV6-1 ASTQESSYNSPLH
TRBJ1-3 TRBV6-5 ASREVGNTIY
TRBJ1-2 TRBV29-1 SVEEQGFGYT
TRBJ1-2 TRBV6-1 ASMPTLRAGYGYT
TRBJ1-1 TRBV5-6 ASSVGTGFEAF
TRBJ1-3 TRBV19 ASREPRKGRSGNTIY
TRBJ2-6 TRBV10-2 ASSDLFSQRGAAGANVLT
TRBJ2-3 TRBV5-1 ASSLAVWPGRSTDTQY
TRBJ1-2 TRBV9 ASRVTAVYGYT
TRBJ1-1 TRBV4-3 ASSPAGGAGKYAF
TRBJ2-5 TRBV2 ASSGIAFGLQETQY
TRBJ1-4 TRBV7-6 ASSWTRDRALF
TRBJ2-3 TRBV2 ASRRGDTQY
TRBJ1-1 TRBV4-3 ASSHWTGGKGSTEAF
TRBJ2-1 TRBV7-6 ASSDDRGSYNEQF
TRBJ2-1 TRBV4-2 ASSPTSGSYNEQF
TRBJ2-2 TRBV7-9 ASSRYSANTGELF
TRBJ2-3 TRBV4-3 ASSPARGRTDTQY
TRBJ1-4 TRBV28 ASSLVTGEKLF
TRBJ1-4 TRBV19 ASRNEKLF
TRBJ2-7 TRBV30 AWSASTAGWEQY
TRBJ2-2 TRBV30 AWSFQAGGRGGELF
TRBJ1-5 TRBV30 ACKTDYNQPQH
TRBJ1-5 TRBV19 ASSPDPVGPQH
TRBJ1-2 TRBV7-9 ASSLGRSNYGYT
TRBJ2-1 TRBV29-1 SVEERSSYNEQF
TRBJ2-3 TRBV5-1 ASSLGDFTDTQY
TRBJ2-5 TRBV4-3 ASSQDGEGLAFGETQY
TRBJ2-1 TRBV19 ASSPQGASNEQF
TRBJ1-4 TRBV7-9 ASSPIPGQIGKLF
TRBJ2-1 TRBV5-6 ASSQGLAAVYNEQF
TRBJ1-6 TRBV6-5 ASSYSWGSNSPLH
TRBJ1-3 TRBV6-5 ASCSYSGNTIY
TRBJ2-7 TRBV6-1 AIPGQGAYEQY
TRBJ1-1 TRBV6-1 ASPRARDTEAF
TRBJ1-6 TRBV4-3 ASSHNGPGNNSPLH
TRBJ1-4 TRBV30 AWSTPTGVYEKLF
TRBJ2-7 TRBV4-3 ASSQGNSDRVSYEQY
TRBJ1-1 TRBV9 ASSAQGAAMNTEAF
TRBJ2-1 TRBV5-4 ASSPRSTGNNEQF
TRBJ2-7 TRBV6-5 ASRINRGEGQY
TRBJ1-4 TRBV28 ASSLSAQGNEKLF
TRBJ1-3 TRBV9 ASSVYQRAGPSSGNTIY
TRBJ2-7 TRBV7-9 ASSPPRTGIYEQY
TRBJ2-7 TRBV2 ARQGSPYEQY
TRBJ1-2 TRBV7-2 ASSLGGANYGYT
TRBJ1-1 TRBV10-3 AIREASENTEAF
TRBJ2-7 TRBV7-8 ASSKGLAGKPRGINSYEQY
TRBJ1-4 TRBV5-1 ASSGSGAKLF
TRBJ1-2 TRBV30 AWGGRMGGYGYT
TRBJ2-1 TRBV5-1 ASSMRLTGIPYNEQF
TRBJ1-6 TRBV30 AWSDQTGSPLH
TRBJ2-3 TRBV6-5 ASSWTGGGSGGWY